Below, one T cell receptor (beta chain) is given with its context. The data were produced by immunoSEQ multiplex PCR, yet TCRdb's version contains in-frame clones alone and is incomplete. This table has 350,000 or so clones, about 88% appearing once. The entry originates in a study of blood T cell repertoires in COVID-19. Sequencing was performed on PBMCs or T cells enriched from blood (not recorded which). This sequence originates from a woman in her 30s who had been exposed to COVID-19.

CDR3 amino acids: CAISDGLAGGGTDTQYF. The CDR3 DNA sequence: TGTGCCATCAGTGATGGACTAGCGGGAGGGGGTACAGATACGCAGTATTTT. The chain is built from TRBV10-3 and TRBJ2-3; 15 bases agree with TRBD2. CDR1 ENHRY and CDR2 SYGVKD come from the germline V gene. This CDR3 comprises 17 residues. Trimming at V came to 3 bases and at J to 3 bases, leaving 4 bases not matched to a gene.